These T cell receptor beta chains were read from a single sample in a study of glioma-infiltrating T cells. TCRdb re-called the multiplex PCR reads through MiXCR, storing one row per CDR3 protein. The repertoire holds a few hundred thousand distinct CDR3 sequences, around 45% seen once, with around 13% in the top ten. Specimen: glioma tissue, nonneoplastic brain tissue, or PBMCs (not recorded which). These receptors all come from a human donor with low-grade glioma or glioblastoma, undergoing nonglioma brain surgery, or in good health (not recorded which). CDR3s include the opening cysteine and the closing phenylalanine or tryptophan. A D gene is named only where the DNA matches it firmly. Size tells how often a clone was seen (once, few, many) or the class of an expanded clone, and some rows leave it out.

TGTGCCAGCAGCTCAACAGGGGCCGGGATGGCCTATGGCTACGCCTTC | CASSSTGAGMAYGYAF | 16 | TRBV7-2 | TRBD1 | NA | TRBJ1-2
TGCGCCAGCAGCCAAGCGTTAGGGGTTCATGAGCAGTTCTTC | CASSQALGVHEQFF | 14 | TRBV4-3 | NA | few | TRBJ2-1
TGTGCCAGCAGCCGACTAGCGGGACCAGATACGCAGTATTTT | CASSRLAGPDTQYF | 14 | TRBV6-5 | TRBD2 | few | TRBJ2-3
TGCGCCAGCAGCCAAGATCTGGGGATGGATTCACCCCTCCACTTT | CASSQDLGMDSPLHF | 15 | TRBV4-1 | NA | NA | TRBJ1-6
TGTGCCAGCAGCTTGAAGGACAGGGTTGACTATGGCTGCACCTTC | CASSLKDRVDYGCTF | 15 | TRBV7-2 | TRBD1 | NA | TRBJ1-2
TGTGCCAGCAGCTTCCGACAGGGGAGCTCTGGAAACACCATATATTTT | CASSFRQGSSGNTIYF | 16 | TRBV7-9 | TRBD1 | NA | TRBJ1-3
TGTGCCAGCAGTTGGAGAACTGAAGCTTTCTTT | CASSWRTEAFF | 11 | TRBV6-2/TRBV6-3 | NA | many | TRBJ1-1
TGCGCCAGCAGCTCCAACCGGGACATAAAACAGTTCTTC | CASSSNRDIKQFF | 13 | TRBV5-1 | NA | few | TRBJ2-1
TGTGCCAGCAGCTCAGGTGCGGGAGTCACAGATACGCAGTATTTT | CASSSGAGVTDTQYF | 15 | TRBV7-2 | TRBD2 | NA | TRBJ2-3
TGTGCCAGCACTGGGGAGTCCGGCGATACGCAGTATTTT | CASTGESGDTQYF | 13 | TRBV2 | NA | few | TRBJ2-3
TGTGCCAGCAGTTCTCCTTGGCAGGGTGATGAAAGACTGTTTTTT | CASSSPWQGDERLFF | 15 | TRBV27 | NA | NA | TRBJ1-4
TGTGCCTCGCGGGAGCCGATTAACACCGGGGAGCTGTTTTTT | CASREPINTGELFF | 14 | TRBV7-9 | TRBD2 | NA | TRBJ2-2
TGTACCAGCAGCCCCGGGGGGGGGGACTATGGCTACACCTTC | CTSSPGGGDYGYTF | 14 | TRBV7-3 | NA | NA | TRBJ1-2
TGCAGCGTTTCACCGAGGACAGGGAGAACTGAAGCTTTCTTT | CSVSPRTGRTEAFF | 14 | TRBV29-1 | TRBD1 | NA | TRBJ1-1
TGTGCCAGCAGCCAAGAGGATCCAAGGACGAGATCGTATAATTCACCCCTCCACTTT | CASSQEDPRTRSYNSPLHF | 19 | TRBV4-2 | NA | NA | TRBJ1-6
TGTGCCAGCAGTCCACATGGAGGGACTTTCTACGTGCAGTACTTC | CASSPHGGTFYVQYF | 15 | TRBV27 | NA | once | TRBJ2-7
TGCGCCAGCAGCCAAACAGACAGCCCGTACGAGCAGTACTTC | CASSQTDSPYEQYF | 14 | TRBV15 | NA | NA | TRBJ2-7
TGTGCCAGCAGAAGGACACAAAACTCCTACGAGCAGTACTTC | CASRRTQNSYEQYF | 14 | TRBV6-1 | NA | NA | TRBJ2-7
TGTGCCAGCAGTTACCAGAGTAGCTCCTACAATAAGCAGTTCTTC | CASSYQSSSYNKQFF | 15 | TRBV28 | NA | NA | TRBJ2-1
TGTGCCAGCAGTTCCACAGGGGAGGTAGAGACCCAGTACTTC | CASSSTGEVETQYF | 14 | TRBV6-1 | NA | many | TRBJ2-5
TGTGCCAGCAGACCCGGGACAGGGGGCGAGTCAGATACGCAGTATTTT | CASRPGTGGESDTQYF | 16 | TRBV5-4 | TRBD1 | many | TRBJ2-3
TGTGCCAGCAGTTCCCACAGCTATAGCAATCAGCCCCAGCATTTT | CASSSHSYSNQPQHF | 15 | TRBV28 | NA | few | TRBJ1-5
TGCAGTGCTAGAGCACTGGCTGAGACTAAGCAGTTCTTC | CSARALAETKQFF | 13 | TRBV20-1 | NA | few | TRBJ2-1
TGTGCCAGCAATTACCCGGAGGGAGTCACAGATACGCAGTATTTT | CASNYPEGVTDTQYF | 15 | TRBV6-2/TRBV6-3 | NA | many | TRBJ2-3
TGCAGTGCTAGGGGGCCGGTAGGTGGAAACACCATATATTTT | CSARGPVGGNTIYF | 14 | TRBV20-1 | NA | NA | TRBJ1-3
TGTGCCAGCAGTGCGGGAAGGAGATCACCCCTCCACTTT | CASSAGRRSPLHF | 13 | TRBV2 | NA | NA | TRBJ1-6
TGCGCCAGCAGCCATGTAGCGGGAGCGTCGGGCAATGAGCAGTTCTTC | CASSHVAGASGNEQFF | 16 | TRBV4-3 | TRBD2 | NA | TRBJ2-1
TGCAGTGCTAGAGATCGGGTGAATAGCAATCAGCCCCAGCATTTT | CSARDRVNSNQPQHF | 15 | TRBV20-1 | NA | many | TRBJ1-5
TGTGCCAGCAGTTTATCCCAGGGGCAGCCCCAGCATTTT | CASSLSQGQPQHF | 13 | TRBV28 | NA | NA | TRBJ1-5
TGTGCCATGGGGACAGGCCGCTTGTATGAGCAGTTCTTC | CAMGTGRLYEQFF | 13 | TRBV10-3 | TRBD1 | NA | TRBJ2-1
TGCAGTGCTAGAGATCTGACTAGCGGGAGGGTCGAGCAGTACTTC | CSARDLTSGRVEQYF | 15 | TRBV20-1 | TRBD2 | few | TRBJ2-7
TGTGCCACCAGGGGGACAGGGGGTCCTGAGCAGTTCTTC | CATRGTGGPEQFF | 13 | TRBV24-1 | TRBD1 | many | TRBJ2-1
TGTGCCAGCAGGTCGAACAATGAGCAGTTCTTC | CASRSNNEQFF | 11 | TRBV6-1 | NA | many | TRBJ2-1
TGTGCCAGCAGTTTAGTCGGGCTAGCGGGAGTTGAGCAGTACTTC | CASSLVGLAGVEQYF | 15 | TRBV12-3/TRBV12-4 | TRBD2 | NA | TRBJ2-7
TGTGCCCGACGACAGGAATTGAACACTGAAGCTTTCTTT | CARRQELNTEAFF | 13 | TRBV10-3 | NA | few | TRBJ1-1
TGCAGTGCTAGCCGGACAGGGGTTATCTATGGCTACACCTTC | CSASRTGVIYGYTF | 14 | TRBV20-1 | TRBD1 | NA | TRBJ1-2
TGTGCCAGCAGTTCGATGGGCTATGGCTACACCTTC | CASSSMGYGYTF | 12 | TRBV6-2/TRBV6-3 | NA | many | TRBJ1-2
TGTGCCAGCAGTGGACACTCTGGAAACACCATATATTTT | CASSGHSGNTIYF | 13 | TRBV12-3/TRBV12-4 | NA | NA | TRBJ1-3
TGTGCCAGCAACGTTAGGGCCGGGGAGCTGTTTTTT | CASNVRAGELFF | 12 | TRBV4-2 | NA | NA | TRBJ2-2
TGTGCCAGCAGTTTATCCCTACAAAGGTCTAATGAAAAACTGTTTTTT | CASSLSLQRSNEKLFF | 16 | TRBV27 | NA | NA | TRBJ1-4
TGTGCCAGCAGCCAAGGGGGAAGGAATGAGCAGTTCTTC | CASSQGGRNEQFF | 13 | TRBV6-1 | NA | many | TRBJ2-1
TGTGCCAGCAGCGAAGGCCCGGGACGGTCCTACGAGCAGTACTTC | CASSEGPGRSYEQYF | 15 | TRBV7-9 | NA | few | TRBJ2-7
TGTGCCAGTAAAGAAGGGACAGTGAGCGGGAGGGCCCACTTC | CASKEGTVSGRAHF | 14 | TRBV28 | TRBD2 | NA | TRBJ2-4
TGTGCCAGCAGCCTTTTCGGGACAGGGCCATACAATGAGCAGTTCTTC | CASSLFGTGPYNEQFF | 16 | TRBV2 | TRBD1 | NA | TRBJ2-1
TGTGCCAGCAGCTTAGTTCAGCAAACTGAAGCTTTCTTT | CASSLVQQTEAFF | 13 | TRBV7-9 | NA | NA | TRBJ1-1
TGTGCCAGCAGCCTGAGCGGCCCTCAAGAGACCCAGTACTTC | CASSLSGPQETQYF | 14 | TRBV11-2 | NA | few | TRBJ2-5
TGTGCCACCAGTGACCCAGGGACTAGCGGCAATGAGCAGTTCTTC | CATSDPGTSGNEQFF | 15 | TRBV24-1 | TRBD2 | NA | TRBJ2-1
TGTGCCAGCAGTGAAGACCGGCTAGCGGGAGTGCACGAGCAGTACTTC | CASSEDRLAGVHEQYF | 16 | TRBV6-1 | TRBD2 | NA | TRBJ2-7
TGTGCCAGCAGCTTCGGGACTAGCGGGAACTTTGATACGCAGTATTTT | CASSFGTSGNFDTQYF | 16 | TRBV5-6 | TRBD2 | NA | TRBJ2-3
TGCAGTGCTACTGTAACAGGGAAGAGGTCCTACAATGAGCAGTTCTTC | CSATVTGKRSYNEQFF | 16 | TRBV20-1 | NA | NA | TRBJ2-1
TGTGCCAGCAGCTTCGACAAGTCAGGGTTTCGCTACGAGCAGTACTTC | CASSFDKSGFRYEQYF | 16 | TRBV7-2 | NA | NA | TRBJ2-7
TGCAGTGCTAGAGTGGCGGGGGTAAGATACGAGCAGTACTTC | CSARVAGVRYEQYF | 14 | TRBV20-1 | TRBD2 | many | TRBJ2-7
TGCAGTGCTAGAGATATCGGACTAGCGTACCCCTACGAGCAGTACTTC | CSARDIGLAYPYEQYF | 16 | TRBV20-1 | TRBD2 | once | TRBJ2-7
TGCGCCAGCAGCTTGGCCGGCAGGGCACCAGATACGCAGTATTTT | CASSLAGRAPDTQYF | 15 | TRBV5-1 | NA | NA | TRBJ2-3
TGTGCCATCAGTGACCAAATCCTGTCACCTAACGAGCAGTACTTC | CAISDQILSPNEQYF | 15 | TRBV10-3 | NA | few | TRBJ2-7
TGTGCCAGCAGTTCCCGACAGGAGATGAACACTGAAGCTTTCTTT | CASSSRQEMNTEAFF | 15 | TRBV5-4 | NA | few | TRBJ1-1
TGCAGTGCTACAGGACTACCTTCTGCGTCCCAGTACTTC | CSATGLPSASQYF | 13 | TRBV20-1 | NA | many | TRBJ2-5
TGCAGTGCCTCCCGGAGAGGACAGGCTAGCAATCAGCCCCAGCATTTT | CSASRRGQASNQPQHF | 16 | TRBV20-1 | TRBD1 | many | TRBJ1-5
TGCGGTGCTAGAGGTGGAGACCCGACCCGCGAGCAGTACTTC | CGARGGDPTREQYF | 14 | TRBV20-1 | NA | NA | TRBJ2-7
TGCAGTGCCCCCATTCCGCGACCCTACGAGCAGTACTTC | CSAPIPRPYEQYF | 13 | TRBV20-1 | NA | few | TRBJ2-7